This T cell receptor (beta chain) was retrieved from a study of identical twins. MiXCR was run by TCRdb on the 5' RACE reads, yielding one entry per CDR3 protein. The data hold around 670,000 distinct CDR3 sequences, with 5.5% to 7.5% observed a single time. The study, taken as a whole, reports: In cord blood, abundant beta clonotypes had fewer insertions; memory showed no trend.

Remarks on this clonotype: Antigen specificity is unknown. No conserved phenylalanine or tryptophan is present at the end of the CDR3, so a read error is the likely explanation.

The CDR3 sequence is 14 residues long. Losses at the gene ends were 6 bases for V and 2 bases for J; bases not matched to a gene: 5. In germline, CDR1 is SNHLY, CDR2 FYNNEI. Specimen: naive T cells sorted from blood. The chain couples TRBV2 to TRBJ2-7, with 9 nucleotides matching TRBD1. This sequence was found in a man aged 18 to 29 in good health. CDR3 in amino acids: CASRGQGWTYEQYY. The CDR3 DNA follows: TGTGCCAGCAGGGGACAGGGTTGGACCTACGAGCAGTACTAC.